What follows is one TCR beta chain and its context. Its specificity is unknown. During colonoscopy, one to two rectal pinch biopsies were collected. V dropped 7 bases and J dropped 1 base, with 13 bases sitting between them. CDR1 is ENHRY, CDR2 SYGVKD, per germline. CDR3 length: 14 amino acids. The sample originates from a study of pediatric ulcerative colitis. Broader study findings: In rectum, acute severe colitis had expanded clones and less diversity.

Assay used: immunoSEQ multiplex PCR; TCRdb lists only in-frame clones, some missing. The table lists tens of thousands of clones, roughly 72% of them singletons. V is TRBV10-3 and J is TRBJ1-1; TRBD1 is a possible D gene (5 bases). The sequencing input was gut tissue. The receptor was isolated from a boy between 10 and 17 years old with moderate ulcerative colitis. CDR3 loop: CAITDGGTNTEAFF. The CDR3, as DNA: TGTGCCATCACCGACGGGGGGACGAACACTGAAGCTTTCTTT.